Listed here is a single TCR beta chain. Method: immunoSEQ multiplex PCR; TCRdb's copy keeps in-frame clones and lacks some. The sample includes 45,000 or so clones, 88% of them seen just once. The source of the sample is a study of OX40 agonist ivuxolimab in advanced cancers. Unmatched junction bases numbered 10, after V lost 3 bases and J lost 0 bases. This CDR3 region has 17 residues. Germline values: CDR1 MGHRA, CDR2 YSYEKL. This receptor was obtained from an adult with an advanced solid tumor such as melanoma, head and neck, liver or kidney cancer. This chain links TRBV4-1 with TRBJ1-1; 7 bases agree with TRBD1. This material consisted of CD4+ or CD8+ T cells sorted from blood, taken in a trial of the OX40 agonist ivuxolimab. The CDR3 protein is CASSQVPMDRMNTEAFF. The DNA for the CDR3 is TGCGCCAGCAGCCAGGTACCTATGGACAGGATGAACACTGAAGCTTTCTTT.